The next 26 T cell receptor beta chains were all read from a single sample in a study of blood T cells in healthy people across ages. Alongside a J-beta primer mix, a sample-barcoded 5' primer served in a second PCR lasting about 7 to 12 cycles. TCRdb redid the calling of the 5' RACE reads with MiXCR, one entry per CDR3 protein. The table lists over 1.5 million distinct CDR3 sequences, roughly 49% of them singletons. The specimen sequenced was blood. These TCRs come from a woman aged 40 to 55 in good health.

The J gene is TRBJ1-5, the V gene TRBV20-1; 8 bases fit TRBD1. The CDR3 is made up of 15 amino acids. Germline V lookup: CDR1 DFQATT, CDR2 SNEGSKA (reference sequence). V shed 6 bases, J shed 3 bases, and the junction held 10 bases outside the gene matches. CDR3 sequence reads: CSAVDRGYLNQPQHF. CDR3 bases: TGCAGTGCCGTAGACAGGGGTTACCTCAATCAGCCCCAGCATTTT.

This clonotype was recorded many times. The chain employs TRBV20-1 and TRBJ2-1, with 11 bases aligning to TRBD1. Looked up from germline, CDR1 is DFQATT and CDR2 is SNEGSKA (reference sequence). The CDR3 consists of 14 residues. The chain's CDR3 is CSARDRGSYNEQFF. CDR3 bases: TGCAGCGCCCGGGACAGGGGGTCCTACAATGAGCAGTTCTTC.

This chain uses TRBV7-9 with TRBJ2-7; 10 bases agree with TRBD1. The CDR3 length is 17 residues. In germline, CDR1 is SEHNR, CDR2 FQNEAQ (reference sequence). Unmatched junction bases numbered 11, after V lost 5 bases and J lost 1 base. The CDR3 nucleotides are TGTGCCAGCAGCGGAGGCGGGACAGGGGATCGTTCCTACGAGCAGTACTTC. It translates to CASSGGGTGDRSYEQYF.

This clonotype was recorded at least ten times. The gene calls are TRBV29-1 and TRBJ2-7; 7 nucleotides agree with TRBD1. The J call is uncertain, as TRBJ2-5 better fits the DNA end. This CDR3 region has 13 residues. Per germline, CDR1 SQVTM and CDR2 ANQGSEA. CDR3 residues: CSVEKDRVETQYF. DNA for the CDR3: TGCAGCGTTGAGAAAGACAGGGTGGAGACCCAGTACTTC.

CDR3 sequence: CASSKVLGADTQYF. In DNA form, the CDR3 reads TGTGCCAGCAGCAAAGTTCTCGGGGCAGATACGCAGTATTTT. This chain joins TRBV9 and TRBJ2-3; a possible D gene is TRBD2 (5 bases). V was pared by 4 bases and J by 4 bases, with 13 bases between. The CDR3 loop spans 14 amino acids. Germline CDR1 reads SGDLS; CDR2 reads YYNGEE.

This clonotype was detected only a few times. The chain recombines TRBV20-1 with TRBJ2-5; TRBD2 matches at 9 bases. The junction had 7 bases not matched to a gene; V was cut back by 4 bases and J by 4 bases. From germline, CDR1 is DFQATT and CDR2 SNEGSKA (reference sequence). This CDR3 is 14 amino acids long. The CDR3, as DNA: TGCAGTGCTACCCAGACTAGCGGCGGAGAGACCCAGTACTTC. Translation gives CSATQTSGGETQYF.

The chain uses TRBV6-2 or TRBV6-3 and TRBJ2-3; possibly TRBD1 for D (6 bases). CDR3 length: 16 residues. Deletions cut 2 bases from V and 6 bases from J, with 18 bases between. Germline CDR1 is MNHEY and CDR2 is SVGEGT. The CDR3 region is CASSYLGQLGSDTQYF. The CDR3, as DNA: TGTGCCAGCAGTTACCTCGGACAGCTAGGCTCGGATACGCAGTATTTT.

This sequence joins TRBV20-1 and TRBJ2-5; D might be TRBD1 (5 bases). Deletions cut 0 bases from V and 4 bases from J, with 12 bases between. Germline-derived CDR1 and CDR2 are DFQATT and SNEGSKA (reference sequence). This CDR3 has 14 amino acids. CDR3 nucleotide sequence: TGCAGTGCTAGAGACAGGGTTTCTTTAGAGACCCAGTACTTC. Residues: CSARDRVSLETQYF.

In this sample, this clonotype turned up a few times. The V call is TRBV7-6, the J call TRBJ2-7, with TRBD1 matching 8 bases. Per the germline V gene, CDR1 is SGHVS and CDR2 is FNYEAQ. The CDR3 has 18 residues. V shed 3 bases and J 0 bases; nucleotides not matched to a gene: 13. For the CDR3, the DNA is TGTGCCAGCAGCTTCTACGACGCCGGAACAGGGGGCTCCTACGAGCAGTACTTC. It codes for CASSFYDAGTGGSYEQYF.

The sample holds a few counts of this clonotype. V usage is TRBV20-1 and J usage is TRBJ2-7; possibly TRBD2 for D (5 bases). Germline-derived CDR1 and CDR2 are DFQATT and SNEGSKA (reference sequence). The CDR3 totals 14 residues. Trimming pared 3 bases from V and 2 bases from J, leaving 14 bases between. The DNA of the CDR3 is TGCAGTGCTAGGGCCCCTCAGAGGGCCTACGAGCAGTACTTC. Translating gives CSARAPQRAYEQYF.

This clonotype was found a few times. The V and J genes are TRBV4-2 and TRBJ2-5; D is undetermined. Trimming stripped 0 bases from V and 0 bases from J, with 11 bases between. There are 16 residues in the CDR3. CDR1 LGHNA and CDR2 YNFKEQ come from the germline V gene. The CDR3 coding sequence is TGTGCCAGCAGCCAAGAGGCCCAGGAGTACCAAGAGACCCAGTACTTC. Translated: CASSQEAQEYQETQYF.

The V call is TRBV24-1, the J call TRBJ2-5, with 8 bases fitting TRBD1. The V and J ends lost 3 bases and 3 bases, in that order; junction bases with no gene match: 11. This CDR3 comprises 17 residues. Germline values: CDR1 KGHDR, CDR2 SFDVKD. CDR3 sequence (DNA): TGTGCCACCAGTGATCCTTTAAACAGGGGGGAAAAAGAGACCCAGTACTTC. The encoded protein is CATSDPLNRGEKETQYF.

This rearrangement joins TRBV20-1 to TRBJ2-7; 9 bases are shared with TRBD2. The trim removed 6 bases at V and 7 bases at J, leaving 13 bases unmatched. In germline, CDR1 is DFQATT, CDR2 SNEGSKA (reference sequence). The CDR3 spans 14 residues. CDR3 sequence (DNA): TGCAGTGCAACTCCGGCGGGGGGGCATAATGAGCAGTACTTC. This encodes CSATPAGGHNEQYF.

As regards this clonotype: The junction shows a germline mismatch at one end, possibly a read error. The V call is TRBV2, the J call TRBJ2-4, with D perhaps TRBD1 (6 bases). Germline CDR1 reads SNHLY; CDR2 reads FYNNEI. The CDR3 is 16 amino acids. The CDR3 here is CASRSFERTAQNIQYF. The CDR3 region has the DNA TGTGCCAGCAGATCCTTTGAGCGGACAGCCCAAAACATTCAGTACTTC.

This clonotype was found many times. The genes are TRBV3-1 and TRBJ2-3; possible D gene TRBD1, 6 bases. The V and J ends lost 4 bases and 5 bases respectively, with 10 bases between them. The CDR3 runs 13 residues. Germline-derived CDR1 and CDR2 are LGHDT and YNNKEL (reference sequence). The CDR3 spells CASSRRGGDTQYF. CDR3 coding DNA: TGTGCCAGCAGCCGGCGAGGGGGAGATACGCAGTATTTT.

In its sample, this clonotype was seen a few times. The CDR3 nucleotides are TGCAGTGCTACGGGGGAGACAGAAGACAATCAGCCCCAGCATTTT. It codes for CSATGETEDNQPQHF. The genes are TRBV20-1 and TRBJ1-5, with D maybe TRBD1 (5 bases). There are 15 residues in the CDR3. Germline-derived CDR1 and CDR2 are DFQATT and SNEGSKA (reference sequence). V lost 4 bases and J 3 bases, leaving 16 bases between the germline ends.

This chain joins TRBV11-3 and TRBJ2-1; the D is unclear. This CDR3 is 13 amino acids long. V was shortened by 5 bases and J by 5 bases, with 10 bases between the two germline ends. CDR1 and CDR2 from the germline V gene are SGHNT and YENEEA. In DNA form, the CDR3 reads TGTGCCAGCAGCGCTCGTTGGGACAATGAGCAGTTCTTC. Its translation: CASSARWDNEQFF.

This sequence joins TRBV2 and TRBJ2-6, with D perhaps TRBD1 (5 bases). Germline CDR1 is SNHLY and CDR2 is FYNNEI. The V end was cut by 11 bases, the J end by 1 base, with 15 bases between. This CDR3 is built from 15 residues. The CDR3 bases are TGTGCCGGCGGCAGGGTCAAGTCTGGGGCCAACGTCCTGACTTTC. Protein product: CAGGRVKSGANVLTF.

This clonotype was recorded a few times. The chain is built from TRBV4-2 and TRBJ2-5; either TRBD1 or TRBD2 may fit D (5 bases each). The CDR3 runs to 14 residues. The ends were cut back, 0 bases at V and 11 bases at J, with 16 bases in the middle. The germline V gene has CDR1 LGHNA and CDR2 YNFKEQ. CDR3 sequence: CASSQDLSLGEQYF. The CDR3 region has the DNA TGTGCCAGCAGCCAAGATTTGTCCTTAGGGGAGCAGTACTTC.

The V gene is TRBV28, the J gene TRBJ2-1, with no clear D. The V and J ends lost 8 bases and 3 bases respectively, with 11 bases between them. This CDR3 comprises 13 residues. CDR1 and CDR2 (germline): MDHEN, SYDVKM. CDR3 residues: CASLSESYNEQFF. CDR3 bases: TGTGCCAGCCTGAGCGAGAGCTACAATGAGCAGTTCTTC. The full variable domain, its missing parts supplied by reference TRBV28 and TRBJ2-1, is DVKVTQSSRYLVKRTGEKVFLECVQDMDHENMFWYRQDPGLGLRLIYFSYDVKMKEKGDIPEGYSVSREKKERFSLILESASTNQTSMYLCASLSESYNEQFFGPGTRLTVL.

This clonotype was counted only a few times. J is TRBJ2-4 and V is TRBV7-9; no reliable D call. V was pared by 4 bases and J by 0 bases, with 16 bases between. Germline-derived CDR1 and CDR2 are SEHNR and FQNEAQ (reference sequence). The CDR3 sequence is 17 residues long. The CDR3 sequence: CASSSASDGKAKNIQYF. Written as DNA, the CDR3 is TGTGCCAGCAGCTCTGCAAGCGACGGAAAAGCCAAAAACATTCAGTACTTC.

This clonotype was seen a few times. The rearrangement links TRBV5-6 to TRBJ2-7; 7 bases fit TRBD1. Germline V gene lookup returns CDR1 SGHDT and CDR2 YYEEEE. V trimming: 4 bases; J trimming: 2 bases; junction bases outside the gene matches: 9. CDR3 length: 15 amino acids. The CDR3 region is CASSPAGTAPYEQYF. CDR3 in DNA: TGTGCCAGCAGCCCGGCCGGGACAGCGCCCTACGAGCAGTACTTC.

The chain is built from TRBV12-5 and TRBJ2-7; 11 nucleotides line up with TRBD2. Germline CDR1 reads LGHNT; CDR2 reads FRNRAP. The trim removed 11 bases at V and 0 bases at J, leaving 9 bases unmatched. CDR3 size: 15 residues. The CDR3 protein is CALGTSGEASYEQYF. CDR3 DNA sequence: TGTGCTTTAGGGACTAGCGGTGAAGCCTCCTACGAGCAGTACTTC. Supplemented by reference TRBV12-5 and TRBJ2-7, the full variable domain reads DARVTQTPRHKVTEMGQEVTMRCQPILGHNTVFWYRQTMMQGLELLAYFRNRAPLDDSGMPKDRFSAEMPDATLATLKIQPSEPRDSAVYFCALGTSGEASYEQYFGPGTRLTVT.

The rearrangement links TRBV29-1 to TRBJ1-2, with D possibly being TRBD1 (6 bases). Trimming shortened V by 6 bases and J by 1 base, and 18 bases separated the two germline ends. This CDR3 spans 15 amino acids. Germline V CDR1 and CDR2: SQVTM, ANQGSEA. The CDR3 sequence is CSVELDRNHNYGYTF. The CDR3 region has the DNA TGCAGCGTCGAATTGGACAGAAACCATAACTATGGCTACACCTTC.

The gene calls are TRBV6-2 or TRBV6-3 and TRBJ2-1; D is ambiguous. Germline V CDR1 and CDR2: MNHEY, SVGEGT. The V and J ends lost 7 bases and 4 bases respectively, with 11 bases between them. The CDR3 is 13 amino acids. This CDR3 is CASTQVGYNEQFF. The CDR3 DNA is TGTGCCAGCACCCAGGTCGGATACAATGAGCAGTTCTTC.

V gene TRBV12-3 or TRBV12-4 combines with J gene TRBJ2-3; TRBD1 might be the D (6 bases). V shed 5 bases and J shed 3 bases, with 18 bases lying between them. The CDR3 loop spans 16 amino acids. The DNA of the CDR3 is TGTGCCAGCAGTGGGAGACAGGAGGCATTGACAGATACGCAGTATTTT. As protein: CASSGRQEALTDTQYF.